This TCR beta chain was sequenced during a study of T-cell reconstitution after alpha-beta-depleted transplantation in children. Preparation of the TCRbeta library involved a method that used unique molecular identifiers. TCRdb recomputed calls from the PCR reads with MiXCR, one row per CDR3 protein. The repertoire has 350,000 to 450,000 distinct CDR3 sequences, roughly 13% of them found once; the top ten carry around 4.5%. The CDR3 extends over 11 amino acids. The germline V gene has CDR1 LGHDT and CDR2 YNNKEL (reference sequence). Trimming pared 4 bases from V and 8 bases from J, leaving 6 bases between. This clonotype was seen only a few times.

The chain recombines TRBV3-1 with TRBJ1-3; possibly TRBD1 for D (6 bases). The sequencing used PBMCs, collected from the stem cell graft. The TCR sequence derives from a human donor who donated a stem cell graft to a child with Fanconi anemia. CDR3 coding DNA: TGTGCCAGCAGCCCAGGGGACACCATATATTTT. It specifies CASSPGDTIYF. Drawing the rest from reference TRBV3-1 and TRBJ1-3, the complete variable domain is DTAVSQTPKYLVTQMGNDKSIKCEQNLGHDTMYWYKQDSKKFLKIMFSYNNKELIINETVPNRFSPKSPDKAHLNLHINSLELGDSAVYFCASSPGDTIYFGEGSWLTVV.